Presented here are 18 T cell receptor beta chains from one specimen sequenced in a study of T cells in Graves' hyperthyroidism and ophthalmopathy. Using RNA transcripts as the source, TCR beta CDR3 regions were amplified. Researchers ran a first-round RT-PCR on the TCR CDR3 using the HTBI primer set. TCRdb re-derived calls from the multiplex PCR reads in MiXCR, one entry per CDR3 protein. In the table there are 700,000 or so distinct CDR3 sequences, roughly 15% of which are singletons. Sequenced sample: blood. Receptors originate from a man in his late teens or twenties with Graves' hyperthyroidism.

A few counts support this clonotype. This chain joins TRBV20-1 and TRBJ2-1, with a possible D match to TRBD2 (5 bases). CDR1 and CDR2 from the germline V gene are DFQATT and SNEGSKA (reference sequence). This CDR3 has 16 amino acids. Between the trimmed V and J ends, which lost 0 bases and 2 bases, there was a span of 14 bases. CDR3 coding DNA: TGCAGTGCTAGAGATACCGGCGGGCCCGCCTACAATGAGCAGTTCTTC. Translated, it gives CSARDTGGPAYNEQFF.

The CDR3 spells CASNVEGTQFF. DNA of the CDR3: TGTGCCAGCAATGTAGAGGGGACGCAGTTCTTC. This chain uses TRBV6-1 with TRBJ2-1; the D gene could be TRBD1 or TRBD2 (5 bases each). Germline CDR1 MNHNS, CDR2 SASEGT. With 7 bases removed from V and 12 bases from J, the gap between germline ends came to 13 bases. This CDR3 is built from 11 residues.

There are many counts of this clonotype. This chain joins TRBV28 and TRBJ1-5, with no clear D. This CDR3 has 15 amino acids. Trimming removed 8 bases at V and 0 bases at J, with 14 bases between. CDR1 and CDR2 from the germline V gene are MDHEN and SYDVKM. CDR3 sequence: CASFPGHISNQPQHF. The CDR3 region has the DNA TGTGCCAGCTTTCCAGGTCACATTAGCAATCAGCCCCAGCATTTT.

This clonotype was picked up many times. The chain employs TRBV7-2 and TRBJ2-7; the match to TRBD1 covers 9 bases. Per germline, CDR1 SGHTA and CDR2 FQGNSA. This CDR3 spans 15 amino acids. V shed 5 bases and J 3 bases; nucleotides not matched to a gene: 8. The CDR3 DNA sequence: TGTGCCAGCAGCGTACAGGGGGCAGGGCGCTACGAGCAGTACTTC. This translates into CASSVQGAGRYEQYF.

This clonotype turned up a few times. The genes are TRBV30 and TRBJ2-7, with 13 bases lining up with TRBD2. V shed 8 bases, J shed 3 bases, and the junction held 7 bases outside the gene matches. Germline V CDR1 and CDR2: GTSNPN, SVGIG (reference sequence). The CDR3 loop spans 14 amino acids. CDR3: CALGLAGVLYEQYF. The CDR3 nucleotides are TGTGCCCTAGGACTAGCGGGAGTTCTCTACGAGCAGTACTTC.

Turning to this clonotype: A far bigger clonotype differs at one base, so this is likely a read error. The V call is TRBV7-2, the J call TRBJ1-6, with D hard to call. The CDR3 has 13 residues. The germline V gene encodes CDR1 SGHTA and CDR2 FQGNSA. The CDR3 sequence: CAGSLGRNSPLHF. The DNA for the CDR3 is TGTGCCGGCAGCTTAGGGCGGAATTCACCCCTCCACTTT.

In its sample, this clonotype was seen a few times. J is TRBJ1-1 and V is TRBV7-3, with D possibly matching TRBD1 (5 bases). Germline V lookup: CDR1 SGHTA, CDR2 FQGTGA. V lost 4 bases to trimming and J lost 5 bases, with 11 bases between them. This CDR3 region has 13 residues. Here the CDR3 reads CASSSKEGTEAFF. The CDR3 coding sequence is TGTGCCAGCAGCTCCAAGGAGGGGACTGAAGCTTTCTTT. Variable domain in full (rest from reference TRBV7-3 and TRBJ1-1): GAGVSQTPSNKVTEKGKYVELRCDPISGHTALYWYRQSLGQGPEFLIYFQGTGAADDSGLPNDRFFAVRPEGSVSTLKIQRTERGDSAVYLCASSSKEGTEAFFGQGTRLTVV.

This clonotype was seen repeatedly, ten times or more. This chain joins TRBV7-2 and TRBJ2-7; D may be TRBD1 or TRBD2 (7 bases each). This CDR3 region has 13 residues. Deletions cut 5 bases from V and 3 bases from J, with 11 bases between. CDR1 and CDR2 (germline): SGHTA, FQGNSA. The CDR3 region has the DNA TGTGCCAGCAGCCCAGGGGGGGACTACGAGCAGTACTTC. Protein: CASSPGGDYEQYF.

This clonotype was detected many times. The chain uses TRBV28 and TRBJ1-1; the D is unclear. The CDR3 has 11 amino acids. V was cut by 7 bases and J by 0 bases, with 3 bases left in between. The germline gives CDR1 MDHEN, CDR2 SYDVKM. CDR3 loop: CASILNTEAFF. Here the CDR3 DNA reads TGTGCCAGCATACTGAACACTGAAGCTTTCTTT.

The sample holds a few counts of this clonotype. The chain employs TRBV6-1 and TRBJ2-3, with 7 bases matching TRBD1. V shed 0 bases, J shed 6 bases, and the junction held 12 bases outside the gene matches. Germline CDR1 and CDR2: MNHNS and SASEGT. The CDR3 has 17 amino acids. CDR3 nucleotide sequence: TGTGCCAGCAGTGAAGCGCGAGGAGCAGGGGGTGGGGATACGCAGTATTTT. It translates to CASSEARGAGGGDTQYF.

V is TRBV20-1 and J is TRBJ2-1; a weak D match, TRBD2 (6 bases). CDR1 is DFQATT and CDR2 is SNEGSKA in the germline V gene (reference sequence). The CDR3 loop spans 13 amino acids. V shed 3 bases and J shed 3 bases, with 9 bases lying between them. The CDR3: CSASRDFYNEQFF. The CDR3 DNA follows: TGCAGTGCTAGCCGGGACTTCTACAATGAGCAGTTCTTC.

This clonotype was detected ten times or more. The rearrangement uses TRBV7-3 and TRBJ2-2; unclear D gene. CDR1 is SGHTA, CDR2 FQGTGA, per germline. The CDR3 runs 14 residues. V lost 5 bases and J lost 6, with 13 bases in between. CDR3 region: CASSMEPSAGELFF. CDR3 DNA sequence: TGTGCCAGCAGCATGGAGCCGTCCGCCGGGGAGCTGTTTTTT.

This clonotype came up many times. The chain combines TRBV12-3 or TRBV12-4 with TRBJ1-2, with a weak D call TRBD1 (5 bases). The CDR3 length is 15 residues. Trimming stripped 4 bases from V and 4 bases from J, with 16 bases between. The CDR3 spells CASSSPKGRVYGYTF. The CDR3 DNA reads TGTGCCAGCAGTTCCCCGAAGGGCAGGGTCTATGGCTACACCTTC.

The genes are TRBV10-2 and TRBJ1-2; D unresolved. V lost 2 bases, J lost 7 bases, and 11 bases lay in between. This CDR3 region has 13 residues. Germline V gene lookup returns CDR1 WSHSY and CDR2 SAAADI. CDR3 sequence: CASSEPGLIGYTF. The CDR3, as DNA: TGCGCCAGCAGTGAGCCAGGCCTTATTGGCTACACCTTC.

This chain connects TRBV27 to TRBJ1-4, with 10 bases matching TRBD1. The germline gives CDR1 MNHEY, CDR2 SMNVEV (reference sequence). The CDR3 sequence is 15 residues long. V gave up 4 bases and J gave up 7 bases; unmatched junction bases: 6. The CDR3 here is CASSSPGQGTEKLFF. CDR3 DNA: TGTGCCAGCAGTTCACCGGGACAGGGGACTGAAAAACTGTTTTTT.

The J gene is TRBJ1-2, the V gene TRBV4-3; tentative D call: TRBD1 (5 bases). V was clipped by 4 bases and J by 4 bases, with 16 bases between them. There are 15 residues in the CDR3. Germline assignment: CDR1 LGHNA and CDR2 YSLEER. CDR3 coding DNA: TGCGCCAGCAGCCCTCTGCAAATGGGGGGCTATGGCTACACCTTC. It codes for CASSPLQMGGYGYTF.

The V and J genes are TRBV29-1 and TRBJ2-1, with 8 bases matching TRBD2. The trim removed 6 bases at V and 3 bases at J, leaving 10 bases unmatched. The CDR3 has 15 amino acids. Germline values: CDR1 SQVTM, CDR2 ANQGSEA. CDR3 protein: CSVLGVAGFYNEQFF. The CDR3, as DNA: TGCAGCGTCCTCGGGGTAGCGGGATTCTACAATGAGCAGTTCTTC.

This clonotype was picked up many times. The chain employs TRBV28 and TRBJ2-7; no definite D call. Per germline, CDR1 MDHEN and CDR2 SYDVKM. The CDR3 is 13 residues long. V lost 2 bases and J 3 bases, leaving 8 bases between the germline ends. The chain's CDR3 is CASSLGQVYEQYF. The CDR3 nucleotides are TGTGCCAGCAGTTTAGGCCAGGTCTACGAGCAGTACTTC.